This TCR beta chain was sequenced in a study of blood T cell repertoires in COVID-19. The CDR3 is 15 amino acids. V lost 5 bases to trimming and J lost 7 bases, with 18 bases between them. The germline V gene encodes CDR1 GTSNPN and CDR2 SVGIG (reference sequence). Assay used: immunoSEQ multiplex PCR; TCRdb lists only in-frame clones, some missing. The table includes approximately 260,000 clones, more than 75% detected once. The chain joins TRBV30 to TRBJ1-6; D might be TRBD1 (6 bases). Sequencing was done on a sample of peripheral blood. The clonotype originates from a woman in her fifties or sixties with active or convalescent COVID-19. The CDR3 sequence is CAWGLAQGWNSPLHF. In DNA form, the CDR3 reads TGTGCCTGGGGGTTGGCGCAGGGGTGGAATTCACCCCTCCACTTT.